This T cell receptor (beta chain) was identified in a study of blood T cell repertoires in COVID-19. Overall study context: Material from acute and convalescent COVID-19 was sourced from the United States, Italy and Spain. PBMCs, B-cell-depleted T cells, or T cells were the source of the cDNA or gDNA that made up the material.

This CDR3 contains 14 residues. Germline V lookup: CDR1 MGHDK, CDR2 SYGVNS. The V gene lost 6 bases and the J gene lost 4 bases, with 10 bases spanning the gap. Authors' processing steps: Quantification of nucleated cells was approximated via reference gene primer amplification. Some clones are missing from TCRdb's copy, which holds only in-frame ones; the method was immunoSEQ multiplex PCR. From that table come the V and J calls and clone size; the DNA was used to work out D and trimming. This sample carries around 700,000 clones, around 90% of them seen once, and the ten largest clones take under 0.3%.

What was sequenced was peripheral blood. This clonotype originated in a woman aged 18-29 years with acute or convalescent COVID-19. V usage is TRBV25-1 and J usage is TRBJ1-6, with a tentative D call TRBD1 (6 bases). The CDR3 sequence is CASSRDTYNSPLHF. In DNA form, the CDR3 reads TGTGCCAGCAGCCGGGACACATATAATTCACCCCTCCACTTT.